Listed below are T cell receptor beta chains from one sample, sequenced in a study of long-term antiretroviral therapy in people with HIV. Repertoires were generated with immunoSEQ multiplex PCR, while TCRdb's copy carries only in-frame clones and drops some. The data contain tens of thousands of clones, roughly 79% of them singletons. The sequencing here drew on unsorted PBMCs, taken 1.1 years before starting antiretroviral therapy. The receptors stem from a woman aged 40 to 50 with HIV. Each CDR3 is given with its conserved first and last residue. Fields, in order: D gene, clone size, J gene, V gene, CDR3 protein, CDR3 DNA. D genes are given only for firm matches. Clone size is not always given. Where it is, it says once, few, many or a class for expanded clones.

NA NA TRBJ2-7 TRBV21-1 CASSIKGQPLRPEYF TGTGCCAGCAGCATAAAGGGGCAACCCCTCCGACCGGAGTACTTC
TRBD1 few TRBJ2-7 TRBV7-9 CASSSTGVSYEQYF TGTGCCAGCAGCTCGACAGGGGTTTCCTACGAGCAGTACTTC
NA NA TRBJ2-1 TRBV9 CASSVSGSTHNEQFF TGTGCCAGCAGCGTGTCGGGGAGCACTCACAATGAGCAGTTCTTC
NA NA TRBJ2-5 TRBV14 CASSHPGTQRTQYF TGTGCCAGCAGCCACCCCGGGACCCAGCGGACCCAGTACTTC
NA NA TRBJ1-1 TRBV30 CAWSVTGGFTEAFF TGTGCCTGGAGTGTAACCGGGGGATTTACTGAAGCTTTCTTT
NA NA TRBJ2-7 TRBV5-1 CASSLVALVDYEQYF TGCGCCAGCAGCTTGGTAGCACTCGTAGATTACGAGCAGTACTTC
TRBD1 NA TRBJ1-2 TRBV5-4 CASSLDRGYSSYGYTF TGTGCCAGCAGCTTGGACAGGGGGTATTCTAGCTATGGCTACACCTTC
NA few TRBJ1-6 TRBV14 CASSWDKPANSPLHF TGTGCCAGCAGCTGGGACAAGCCGGCTAATTCACCCCTCCACTTT
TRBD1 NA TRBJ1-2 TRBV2 CASSPPGQSYGYTF TGTGCCAGCAGTCCACCGGGACAGTCCTATGGCTACACCTTC
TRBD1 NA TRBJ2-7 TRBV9 CASSRSTGGSEQYF TGTGCCAGCAGCAGATCCACAGGGGGCAGCGAGCAGTACTTC
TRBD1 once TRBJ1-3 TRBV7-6 CASSPPGQGYCNTIYF TGTGCCAGCAGCCCCCCGGGACAGGGCTACTGCAACACCATATATTTT
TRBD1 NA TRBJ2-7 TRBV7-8 CASSLGQWSSYEQYF TGTGCCAGCAGCTTGGGACAGTGGAGCTCCTACGAGCAGTACTTC
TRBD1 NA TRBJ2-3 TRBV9 CASSVAPADRGTQYF TGTGCCAGCAGCGTAGCCCCCGCGGACAGGGGGACGCAGTATTTT
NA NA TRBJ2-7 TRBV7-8 CASSLAWLGSHEQYF TGTGCCAGCAGCTTAGCGTGGTTGGGATCTCACGAGCAGTACTTC
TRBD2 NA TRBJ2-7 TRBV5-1 CASSSTSGRAAGEQYF TGCGCCAGCAGCTCGACTAGCGGGAGGGCCGCGGGCGAGCAGTACTTC
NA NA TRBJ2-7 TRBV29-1 CSVEDLGNEQYF TGCAGCGTTGAAGATCTGGGGAACGAGCAGTACTTC
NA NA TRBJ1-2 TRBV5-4 CASSSLTVTYGYTF TGTGCCAGCAGCTCTCTTACGGTTACTTATGGCTACACCTTC
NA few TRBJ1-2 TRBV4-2 CASSQADSTYGYTF TGTGCCAGCAGCCAAGCGGACAGTACCTATGGCTACACCTTC
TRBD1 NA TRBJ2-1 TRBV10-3 CAISESGTGNNEQFF TGTGCCATCAGTGAGTCCGGGACAGGGAACAATGAGCAGTTCTTC
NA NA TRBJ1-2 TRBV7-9 CASSSTGRGGYGYTF TGTGCCAGCAGCTCGACCGGCAGGGGAGGCTATGGCTACACCTTC
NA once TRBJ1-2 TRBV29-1 CSAGWGRGGYTF TGCAGCGCTGGGTGGGGGCGAGGTGGCTACACCTTC
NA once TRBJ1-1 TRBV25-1 CASSEWVNTEAFF TGTGCCAGCAGTGAATGGGTGAACACTGAAGCTTTCTTT
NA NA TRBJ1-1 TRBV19 CASSMGSTEAFF TGTGCCAGTAGTATGGGGTCCACTGAAGCTTTCTTT
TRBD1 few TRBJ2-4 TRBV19 CASISGQGGSVQYF TGTGCCAGTATTTCGGGACAGGGGGGAAGTGTTCAGTACTTC
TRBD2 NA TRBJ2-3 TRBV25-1 CASSPGGSQYF TGTGCCAGCAGTCCAGGCGGGAGTCAGTATTTT
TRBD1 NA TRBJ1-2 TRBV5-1 CASSLGDRVDGYTF TGCGCCAGCAGCTTGGGGGACAGGGTTGATGGCTACACCTTC
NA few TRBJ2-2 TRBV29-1 CSVQGQGGTGELFF TGCAGCGTTCAGGGGCAGGGGGGCACCGGGGAGCTGTTTTTT
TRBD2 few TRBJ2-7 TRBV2 CASNQRETYEQYF TGTGCCAGCAACCAGCGGGAGACCTACGAGCAGTACTTC
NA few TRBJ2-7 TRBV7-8 CASSLVPYEQYF TGTGCCAGCAGCTTGGTCCCCTACGAGCAGTACTTC
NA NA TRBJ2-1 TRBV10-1 CASSESGTLNEQFF TGCGCCAGCAGTGAGTCTGGGACTCTAAATGAGCAGTTCTTC
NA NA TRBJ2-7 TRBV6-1 CASGQRPYEQYF TGTGCCAGTGGACAGAGACCATACGAGCAGTACTTC
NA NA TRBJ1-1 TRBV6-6 CASSYGPNTEAFF TGTGCCAGCAGTTACGGCCCGAACACTGAAGCTTTCTTT